This TCR beta chain is drawn from a study of beta chain features in type 1 diabetes. Notes on the study in general: TCRB CDR3s were moderately but significantly shorter in Type 1 diabetes patients in all four CD4+ subsets. Naive, central memory and regulatory TCRB repertoires appeared more similar among patients than healthy donors. Whether TCRB rearrangement is influenced by HLA type was left unresolved in this analysis.

The germline V gene encodes CDR1 GTSNPN and CDR2 SVGIG (reference sequence). Trimming cost V 5 bases and J 2 bases, with 11 bases left between them. The CDR3 loop spans 13 amino acids. Sequenced material consisted of expressed TCRB transcripts (all of the isolated RNA was reverse transcribed). An average of about 3.5 million reads was obtained for naive, central memory and regulatory T cell samples. Clones were sequenced by immunoSEQ multiplex PCR, and TCRdb holds only the in-frame ones, with some missing. The table includes about 340,000 clones, approximately 9.9% detected once. This clone has only a few counts. Its specificity is not known.

Source material: central memory CD4+ T cells from blood. The source of this sequence is a man younger than 40 with type 1 diabetes. This rearrangement joins TRBV30 to TRBJ2-3; the D is unclear. The CDR3 DNA is TGTGCCTGGCACTATGGACCCACAGATACGCAGTATTTT. Translating gives CAWHYGPTDTQYF.